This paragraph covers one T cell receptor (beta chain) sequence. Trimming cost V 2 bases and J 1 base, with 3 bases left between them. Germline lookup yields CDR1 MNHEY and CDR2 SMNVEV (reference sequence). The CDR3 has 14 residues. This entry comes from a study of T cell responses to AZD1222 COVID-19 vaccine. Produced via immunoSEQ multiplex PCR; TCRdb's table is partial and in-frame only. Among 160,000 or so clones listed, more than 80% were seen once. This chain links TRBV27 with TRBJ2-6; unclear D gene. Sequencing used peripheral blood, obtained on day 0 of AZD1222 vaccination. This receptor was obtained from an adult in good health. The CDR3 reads CASSLLSGANVLTF. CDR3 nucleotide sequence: TGTGCCAGCAGTTTACTTTCTGGGGCCAACGTCCTGACTTTC. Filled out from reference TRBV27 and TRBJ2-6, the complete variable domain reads EAQVTQNPRYLITVTGKKLTVTCSQNMNHEYMSWYRQDPGLGLRQIYYSMNVEVTDKGDVPEGYKVSRKEKRNFPLILESPSPNQTSLYFCASSLLSGANVLTFGAGSRLTVL.